A selection of T cell receptor beta chains follows, all from one sample in a study of CD8 T cells in ankylosing spondylitis. One entry per CDR3 protein, called by TCRdb with MiXCR from the 5' RACE reads. The sample holds about 700,000 distinct CDR3 sequences, 15% to 20% seen once. The specimen sequenced was blood, either unsorted or a sorted T cell fraction (not recorded which). The receptors were sampled from a male donor with ankylosing spondylitis. Each CDR3 is given with its conserved first and last residue. A D gene is named only where the DNA matches it firmly. Size tells how often a clone was seen (once, few, many) or the class of an expanded clone, and some rows leave it out.

CDR3	DNA	size	V	J	D
CSARPGTGATDTQYF	TGCAGTGCTAGACCCGGGACAGGGGCGACAGATACGCAGTATTTT	.	TRBV20-1	TRBJ2-3	TRBD1
CSSSVPWGDGIGGYTF	TGTTCCAGCAGCGTACCCTGGGGGGACGGGATCGGAGGCTACACCTTC	few	TRBV7-9	TRBJ1-2	.
CASSIVGSTAEQFF	TGTGCCAGTAGTATAGTGGGGTCCACGGCTGAGCAGTTCTTC	few	TRBV19	TRBJ2-1	.
CASSLGGPLAGLAIGELFF	TGCGCCAGCAGCCTAGGGGGACCCCTCGCGGGACTAGCTATCGGGGAGCTGTTTTTT	few	TRBV4-3	TRBJ2-2	TRBD2
CASSPPTPQPQHF	TGTGCCAGCAGTCCCCCGACGCCCCAGCCCCAGCATTTT	.	TRBV6-2/TRBV6-3	TRBJ1-5	.
CSASRLASGTQYF	TGCAGTGCTAGTCGACTAGCCTCGGGTACGCAGTATTTT	few	TRBV20-1	TRBJ2-3	TRBD2
CASSLVSGGSSNTGELFF	TGTGCCAGCAGCTTAGTATCCGGCGGGAGCTCAAACACCGGGGAGCTGTTTTTT	.	TRBV11-2	TRBJ2-2	TRBD2
CSAWTSGGARETQYF	TGCAGTGCCTGGACTAGCGGGGGGGCGAGGGAGACCCAGTACTTC	.	TRBV20-1	TRBJ2-5	TRBD2
CSARRQGLINEQFF	TGCAGTGCTAGGAGACAGGGGTTGATAAATGAGCAGTTCTTC	many	TRBV20-1	TRBJ2-1	TRBD1
CASSHGTSGTDTQYF	TGTGCCAGCAGTCACGGGACTAGCGGTACAGATACGCAGTATTTT	many	TRBV3-1	TRBJ2-3	TRBD2
CASSVVGHSSYNEQFF	TGTGCCAGCAGCGTAGTGGGTCACAGCTCCTACAATGAGCAGTTCTTC	.	TRBV9	TRBJ2-1	.
CASSYPSGEQYF	TGTGCCAGCAGTTACCCTAGCGGCGAGCAGTACTTC	few	TRBV27	TRBJ2-7	TRBD2
CSARAPGTAAWQFF	TGCAGTGCTAGAGCCCCCGGGACAGCCGCTTGGCAGTTCTTC	few	TRBV20-1	TRBJ2-1	TRBD1
CASSQDLLVTSVKSGELFF	TGCGCCAGCAGCCAAGATCTTCTAGTGACTAGCGTGAAGTCCGGGGAGCTGTTTTTT	few	TRBV4-3	TRBJ2-2	TRBD2
CATSSGLGGWNEQFF	TGTGCCACCAGTTCCGGTTTGGGAGGGTGGAATGAGCAGTTCTTC	.	TRBV24-1	TRBJ2-1	TRBD2
CASTFGQKLMNTEAFF	TGTGCCAGCACCTTTGGACAGAAATTGATGAACACTGAAGCTTTCTTT	.	TRBV21-1	TRBJ1-1	.
CASSPRWGQDEQFF	TGTGCCAGCAGCCCCAGGTGGGGACAAGATGAGCAGTTCTTC	few	TRBV7-3	TRBJ2-1	.
CASSPVYRANRGEQYF	TGTGCCAGCAGCCCAGTGTATCGGGCAAACAGGGGCGAGCAGTACTTC	few	TRBV5-6	TRBJ2-7	TRBD1